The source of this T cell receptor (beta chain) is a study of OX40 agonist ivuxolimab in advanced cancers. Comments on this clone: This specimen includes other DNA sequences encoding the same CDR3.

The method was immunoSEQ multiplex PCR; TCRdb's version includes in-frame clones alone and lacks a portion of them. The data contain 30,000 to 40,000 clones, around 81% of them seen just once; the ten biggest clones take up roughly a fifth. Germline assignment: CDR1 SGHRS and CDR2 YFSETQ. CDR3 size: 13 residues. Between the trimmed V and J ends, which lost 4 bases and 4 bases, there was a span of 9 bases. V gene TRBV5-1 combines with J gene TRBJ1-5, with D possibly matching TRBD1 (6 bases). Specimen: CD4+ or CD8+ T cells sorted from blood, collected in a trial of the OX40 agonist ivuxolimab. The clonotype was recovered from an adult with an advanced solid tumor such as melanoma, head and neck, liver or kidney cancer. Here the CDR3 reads CASSLQGNQPQHF. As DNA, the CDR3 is TGCGCCAGCAGCCTTCAGGGGAATCAGCCCCAGCATTTT. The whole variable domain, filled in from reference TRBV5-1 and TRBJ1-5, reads KAGVTQTPRYLIKTRGQQVTLSCSPISGHRSVSWYQQTPGQGLQFLFEYFSETQRNKGNFPGRFSGRQFSNSRSEMNVSTLELGDSALYLCASSLQGNQPQHFGDGTRLSIL.